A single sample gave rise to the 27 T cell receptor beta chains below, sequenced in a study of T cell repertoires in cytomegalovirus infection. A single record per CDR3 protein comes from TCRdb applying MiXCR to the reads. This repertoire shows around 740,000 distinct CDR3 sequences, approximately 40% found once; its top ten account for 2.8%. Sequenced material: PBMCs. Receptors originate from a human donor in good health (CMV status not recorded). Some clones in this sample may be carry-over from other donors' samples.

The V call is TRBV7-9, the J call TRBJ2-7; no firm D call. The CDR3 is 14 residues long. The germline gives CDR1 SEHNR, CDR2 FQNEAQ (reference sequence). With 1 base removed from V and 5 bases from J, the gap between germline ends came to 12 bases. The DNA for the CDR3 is TGTGCCAGCAGCTTAGGCCCGCCTCGCCACGAGCAGTACTTC. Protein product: CASSLGPPRHEQYF.

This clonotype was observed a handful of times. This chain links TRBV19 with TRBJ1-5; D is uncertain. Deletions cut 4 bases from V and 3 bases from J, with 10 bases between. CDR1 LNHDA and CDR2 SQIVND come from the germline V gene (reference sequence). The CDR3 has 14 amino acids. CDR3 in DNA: TGTGCCAGTAGTAAACGGGTCCTCAATCAGCCCCAGCATTTT. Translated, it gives CASSKRVLNQPQHF. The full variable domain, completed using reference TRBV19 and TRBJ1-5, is DGGITQSPKYLFRKEGQNVTLSCEQNLNHDAMYWYRQDPGQGLRLIYYSQIVNDFQKGDIAEGYSVSREKKESFPLTVTSAQKNPTAFYLCASSKRVLNQPQHFGDGTRLSIL.

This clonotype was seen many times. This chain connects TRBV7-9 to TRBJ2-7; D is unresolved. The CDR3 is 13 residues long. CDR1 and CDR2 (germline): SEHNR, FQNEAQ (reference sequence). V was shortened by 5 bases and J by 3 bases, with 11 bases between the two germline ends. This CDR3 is CASSLRTSYEQYF. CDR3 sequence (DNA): TGTGCCAGCAGCCTACGCACGAGCTACGAGCAGTACTTC.

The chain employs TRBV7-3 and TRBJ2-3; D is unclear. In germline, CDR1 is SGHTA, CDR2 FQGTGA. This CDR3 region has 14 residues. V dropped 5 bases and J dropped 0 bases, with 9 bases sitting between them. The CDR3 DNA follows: TGTGCCAGCAGCACCCATTATAGCACAGATACGCAGTATTTT. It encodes CASSTHYSTDTQYF.

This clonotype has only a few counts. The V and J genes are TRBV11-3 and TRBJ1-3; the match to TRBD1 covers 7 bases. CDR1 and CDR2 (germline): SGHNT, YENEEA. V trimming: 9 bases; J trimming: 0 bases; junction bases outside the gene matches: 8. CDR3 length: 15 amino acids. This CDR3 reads CARLIGTVSGNTIYF. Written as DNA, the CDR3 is TGTGCCAGACTGATAGGGACAGTCTCTGGAAACACCATATATTTT.

CDR3 protein: CASSLWTSVYDTQYF. CDR3 coding DNA: TGTGCCAGCAGCCTGTGGACTAGCGTGTATGATACGCAGTATTTT. The genes are TRBV14 and TRBJ2-3; 9 bases are a match to TRBD2. The CDR3 covers 15 residues. J gave up 6 bases and V 4 bases, and 8 bases lay outside the gene matches. Germline loops: CDR1 SGHDN, CDR2 FVKESK.

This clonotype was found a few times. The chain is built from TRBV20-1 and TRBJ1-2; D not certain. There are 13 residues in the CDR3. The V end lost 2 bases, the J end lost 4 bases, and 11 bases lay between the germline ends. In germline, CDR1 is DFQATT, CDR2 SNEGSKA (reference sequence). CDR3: CSARSRSGYGYTF. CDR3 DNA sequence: TGCAGTGCTAGATCCCGCAGTGGCTATGGCTACACCTTC.

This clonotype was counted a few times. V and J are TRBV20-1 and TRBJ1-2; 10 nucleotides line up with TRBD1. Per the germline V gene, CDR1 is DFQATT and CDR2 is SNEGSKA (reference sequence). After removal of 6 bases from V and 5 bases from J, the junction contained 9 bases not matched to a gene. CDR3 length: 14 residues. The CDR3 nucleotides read TGCAGTGCGGGACCGGGACAGGGGCTTTATGGCTACACCTTC. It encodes CSAGPGQGLYGYTF.

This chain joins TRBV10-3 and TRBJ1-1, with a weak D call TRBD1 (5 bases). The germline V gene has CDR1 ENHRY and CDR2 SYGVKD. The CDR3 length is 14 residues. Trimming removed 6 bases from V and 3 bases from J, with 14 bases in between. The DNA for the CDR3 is TGTGCCATCAGGGGCCAGGGTAGAGACACTGAAGCTTTCTTT. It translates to CAIRGQGRDTEAFF.

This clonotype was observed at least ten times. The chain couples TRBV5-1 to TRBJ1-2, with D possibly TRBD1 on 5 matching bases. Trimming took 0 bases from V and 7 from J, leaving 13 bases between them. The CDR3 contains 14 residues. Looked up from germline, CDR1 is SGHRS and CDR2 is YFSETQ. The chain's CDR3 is CASSLAGGKLGYTF. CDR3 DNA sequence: TGCGCCAGCAGCTTGGCCGGGGGGAAGCTTGGCTACACCTTC.

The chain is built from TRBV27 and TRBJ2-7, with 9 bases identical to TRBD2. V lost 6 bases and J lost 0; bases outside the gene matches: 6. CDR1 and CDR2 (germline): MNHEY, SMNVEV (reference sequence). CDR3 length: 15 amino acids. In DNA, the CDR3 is TGTGCCAGCAGATCGACTAGCGGTTCCTCCTACGAGCAGTACTTC. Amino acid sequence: CASRSTSGSSYEQYF.

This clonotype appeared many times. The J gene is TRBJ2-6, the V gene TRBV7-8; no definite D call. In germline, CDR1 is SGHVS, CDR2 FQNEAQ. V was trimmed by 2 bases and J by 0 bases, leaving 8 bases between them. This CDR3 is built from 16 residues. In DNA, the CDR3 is TGTGCCAGCAGCTTACGGAGATTCTCTGGGGCCAACGTCCTGACTTTC. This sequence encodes CASSLRRFSGANVLTF.

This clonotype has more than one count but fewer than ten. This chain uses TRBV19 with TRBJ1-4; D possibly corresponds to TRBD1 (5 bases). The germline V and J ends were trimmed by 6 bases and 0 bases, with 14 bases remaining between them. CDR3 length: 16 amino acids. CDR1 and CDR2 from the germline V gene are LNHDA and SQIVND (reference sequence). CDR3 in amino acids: CASRETDSATNEKLFF. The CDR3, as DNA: TGTGCCAGTAGGGAGACAGACTCCGCAACTAATGAAAAACTGTTTTTT.

The CDR3 loop reads CASNVGGSNTGELFF. The CDR3 region has the DNA TGTGCCAGTAATGTCGGGGGTTCGAACACCGGGGAGCTGTTTTTT. The rearrangement joins TRBV19 to TRBJ2-2, with TRBD2 as a possible D gene (6 bases). This CDR3 has 15 amino acids. CDR1 is LNHDA and CDR2 is SQIVND in the germline V gene (reference sequence). The V gene lost 7 bases and the J gene lost 0 bases, with 12 bases spanning the gap.

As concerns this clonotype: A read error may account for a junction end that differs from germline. CDR3 loop: CASSSKGGGYTF. CDR3 nucleotide sequence: TGTGCTAGCAGCTCCAAGGGCGGAGGCTACACCTTC. The chain has TRBV7-7 and TRBJ1-2; no firm D call. The germline CDR1 and CDR2 sequences are SSHAT and FNYEAQ (reference sequence). The CDR3 is 12 residues long.

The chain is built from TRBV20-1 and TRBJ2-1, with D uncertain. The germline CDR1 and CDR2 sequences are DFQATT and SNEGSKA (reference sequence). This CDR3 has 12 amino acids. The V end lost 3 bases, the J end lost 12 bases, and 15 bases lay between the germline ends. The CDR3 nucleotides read TGCAGTGCTAGGCCTAATGACTTCGGGCAGTTCTTC. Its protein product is CSARPNDFGQFF.

The CDR3 here is CASRRTPRPPMNTEAFF. CDR3 DNA sequence: TGTGCCAGCAGGCGTACTCCGAGGCCACCCATGAACACTGAAGCTTTCTTT. The chain employs TRBV6-5 and TRBJ1-1; no reliable D call. V was pared by 6 bases and J by 0 bases, with 20 bases between. The CDR3 covers 17 residues. Germline V gene sequence: CDR1 MNHEY, CDR2 SVGAGI.

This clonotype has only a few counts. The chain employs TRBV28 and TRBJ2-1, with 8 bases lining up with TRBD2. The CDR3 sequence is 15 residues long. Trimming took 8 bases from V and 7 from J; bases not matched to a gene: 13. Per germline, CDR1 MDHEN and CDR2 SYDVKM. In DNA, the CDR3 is TGTGCCAGCTCCAGCGGGGGCCTTACGACTAATGAGCAGTTCTTC. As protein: CASSSGGLTTNEQFF.

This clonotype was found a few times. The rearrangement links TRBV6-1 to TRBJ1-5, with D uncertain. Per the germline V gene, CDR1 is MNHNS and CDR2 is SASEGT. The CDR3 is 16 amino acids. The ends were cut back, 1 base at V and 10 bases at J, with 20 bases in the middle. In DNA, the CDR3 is TGTGCCAGCAGTGAAGGGGGAGCTCTACTAATCAGCCCCCAGCATTTT. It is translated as CASSEGGALLISPQHF.

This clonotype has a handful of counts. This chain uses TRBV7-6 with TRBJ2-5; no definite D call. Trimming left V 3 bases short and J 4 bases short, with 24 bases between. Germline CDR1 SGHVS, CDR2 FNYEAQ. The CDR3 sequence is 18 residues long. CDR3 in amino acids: CASSFLWVVGSVRETQYF. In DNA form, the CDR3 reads TGTGCCAGCAGCTTCCTGTGGGTTGTGGGGTCCGTTAGAGAGACCCAGTACTTC.

The chain's CDR3 is CASSISGHTYSNQPQHF. Here the CDR3 DNA reads TGTGCCAGTAGTATTTCGGGACACACATATAGCAATCAGCCCCAGCATTTT. The chain combines TRBV19 with TRBJ1-5; TRBD1 is a possible D gene (6 bases). CDR3 length: 17 amino acids. The V gene lost 3 bases and the J gene lost 0 bases, with 15 bases spanning the gap. Germline V gene lookup returns CDR1 LNHDA and CDR2 SQIVND (reference sequence).

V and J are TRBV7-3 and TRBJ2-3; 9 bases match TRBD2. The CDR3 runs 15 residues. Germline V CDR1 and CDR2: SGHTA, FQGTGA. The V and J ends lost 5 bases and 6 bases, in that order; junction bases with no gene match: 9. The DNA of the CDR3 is TGTGCCAGCAGCCCCGGCGGCGGGGGGGGGGATACGCAGTATTTT. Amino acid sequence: CASSPGGGGGDTQYF. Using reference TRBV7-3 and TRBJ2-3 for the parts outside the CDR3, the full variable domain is GAGVSQTPSNKVTEKGKYVELRCDPISGHTALYWYRQSLGQGPEFLIYFQGTGAADDSGLPNDRFFAVRPEGSVSTLKIQRTERGDSAVYLCASSPGGGGGDTQYFGPGTRLTVL.

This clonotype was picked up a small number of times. The CDR3 coding sequence is TGTGCCAGCAGCCAAGAGGGAACAGGCTCGGGGGGCTACACCTTC. Its protein is CASSQEGTGSGGYTF. The chain has TRBV3-1 and TRBJ1-2, with a weak D call TRBD1 (5 bases). The germline V gene encodes CDR1 LGHDT and CDR2 YNNKEL (reference sequence). CDR3 length: 15 residues. V was trimmed by 0 bases and J by 8 bases, leaving 16 bases between them.

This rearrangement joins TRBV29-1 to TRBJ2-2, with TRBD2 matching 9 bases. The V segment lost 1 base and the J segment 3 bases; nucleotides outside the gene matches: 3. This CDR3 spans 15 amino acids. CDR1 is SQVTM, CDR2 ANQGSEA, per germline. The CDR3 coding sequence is TGCAGCGTTGAAGTAGCGGGGGTCTACACCGGGGAGCTGTTTTTT. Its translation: CSVEVAGVYTGELFF.

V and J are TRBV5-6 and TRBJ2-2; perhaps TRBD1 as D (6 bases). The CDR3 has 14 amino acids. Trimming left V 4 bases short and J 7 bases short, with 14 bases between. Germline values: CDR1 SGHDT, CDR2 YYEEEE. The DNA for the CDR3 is TGTGCCAGCAGCGAGACAGGTTCTGGCGGGGAGCTGTTTTTT. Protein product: CASSETGSGGELFF.

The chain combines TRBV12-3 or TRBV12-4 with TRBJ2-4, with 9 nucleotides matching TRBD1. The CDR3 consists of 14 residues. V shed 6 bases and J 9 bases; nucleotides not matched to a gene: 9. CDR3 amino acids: CASSMTGGVGIQYF. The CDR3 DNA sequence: TGTGCCAGCAGCATGACAGGGGGGGTAGGCATTCAGTACTTC.

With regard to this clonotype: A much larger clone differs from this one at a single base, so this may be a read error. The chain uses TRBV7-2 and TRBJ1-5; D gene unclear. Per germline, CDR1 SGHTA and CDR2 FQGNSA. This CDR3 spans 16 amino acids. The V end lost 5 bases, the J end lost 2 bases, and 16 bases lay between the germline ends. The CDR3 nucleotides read TGTGCCAGCAGCCCAGCGAAACCATCGGGCAATCAGCCCCAGCATTTT. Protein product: CASSPAKPSGNQPQHF.